The source of this T cell receptor beta chain is a study of T cells after yellow fever vaccination. With regard to this clonotype: The target antigen is unknown.

The study, taken as a whole, reports: The secondary response was weaker but peaked faster, day 5 versus 15.

The germline V gene encodes CDR1 DFQATT and CDR2 SNEGSKA (reference sequence). V gave up 1 base and J gave up 8 bases; unmatched junction bases: 10. The CDR3 loop spans 14 amino acids. TCRdb re-called the 5' RACE reads through MiXCR, storing one row per CDR3 protein. The sample lists about 120,000 distinct CDR3 sequences, approximately 8.4% occurring once. The sequences come from CD8+ T cells sorted from PBMCs, collected 45 days after the yellow fever booster vaccination. This TCR came from a man younger than 40 who received the YFV17D yellow fever vaccine. The chain employs TRBV20-1 and TRBJ1-2; 7 nucleotides match TRBD1. The DNA for the CDR3 is TGCAGTGCTAGAGGCGGAGGGGGCGGTGGGGGCTACACCTTC. Its translation: CSARGGGGGGGYTF.